The 18 T cell receptor beta chains reported below all come from one sample, sequenced in a study of regulatory T cells in long-lasting Graves disease. CDR3-region Arm-PCR and iRepertoire HTBI primers produced the TCR beta libraries. TCRdb re-derived calls from the multiplex PCR reads in MiXCR, one entry per CDR3 protein. The sample lists 450,000 to 500,000 distinct CDR3 sequences; 15% to 20% were seen once. Time point specified: newly diagnosed GD, antithyroid drugs for less than 3 months. Researchers made the TCR library from RNA that was extracted from PBMCs. These data were also filed under a second study, of T cells in Graves' hyperthyroidism and ophthalmopathy.

Here the sequenced sample was peripheral blood mononuclear cells (PBMCs), taken at new diagnosis, from a patient treated with antithyroid drugs. These receptors were collected from a man in his forties or fifties with Graves disease.

At least ten counts were recorded for this clonotype. The rearrangement links TRBV30 to TRBJ1-1; unclear D gene. This CDR3 has 12 amino acids. Germline V lookup: CDR1 GTSNPN, CDR2 SVGIG (reference sequence). The V and J ends lost 5 bases and 4 bases respectively, with 11 bases between them. The CDR3 coding sequence is TGTGCCTGGGGTCCCGGGGTCACTGAAGCTTTCTTT. It specifies CAWGPGVTEAFF.

This clonotype was detected ten times or more. This chain joins TRBV11-3 and TRBJ2-1, with 12 bases aligning to TRBD2. CDR1 SGHNT and CDR2 YENEEA come from the germline V gene. This CDR3 is built from 16 residues. V shed 5 bases, J shed 5 bases, and the junction held 7 bases outside the gene matches. The CDR3 loop reads CASSVLAGGPHNEQFF. The CDR3 coding sequence is TGTGCCAGCAGCGTTCTAGCGGGAGGGCCCCACAATGAGCAGTTCTTC.

The chain uses TRBV12-5 and TRBJ2-7; TRBD2 matches 8 bases. Trimming cost V 6 bases and J 6 bases; bases outside gene matches: 7. The germline V gene has CDR1 LGHNT and CDR2 FRNRAP. This CDR3 spans 13 amino acids. The CDR3 DNA reads as TGTGCTAGTGGAAGAGCGGGGGCGGGCGAGCAGTACTTC. Translated, it gives CASGRAGAGEQYF.

Many counts were recorded for this clonotype. V gene TRBV11-2 combines with J gene TRBJ2-1; 10 bases are a match to TRBD2. The germline gives CDR1 SGHAT, CDR2 FQNNGV. J was trimmed by 5 bases and V by 2 bases; bases with no gene match: 9. This CDR3 is built from 17 residues. CDR3 protein: CASSLRGGGLANNEQFF. In DNA, the CDR3 is TGTGCCAGCAGCTTACGAGGGGGGGGACTAGCGAACAATGAGCAGTTCTTC.

In its sample, this clonotype was seen many times. The chain couples TRBV20-1 to TRBJ2-2, with TRBD2 as a possible D gene (6 bases). V lost 6 bases to trimming and J lost 9 bases, with 20 bases between them. CDR1 and CDR2 from the germline V gene are DFQATT and SNEGSKA (reference sequence). The CDR3 length is 14 residues. For the CDR3, the DNA is TGCAGTGCCCGACGGCTAGCGAGCTCCAGGGAGCTGTTTTTT. Its translation is CSARRLASSRELFF.

This clonotype has a count of ten or more. This sequence joins TRBV5-1 and TRBJ2-3; the D is unclear. The CDR3 extends over 14 amino acids. V shed 1 base and J shed 1 base, with 7 bases lying between them. Germline V gene data show CDR1 as SGHRS and CDR2 as YFSETQ. The CDR3 is CASSLNGRTDTQYF. The CDR3 coding sequence is TGCGCCAGCAGCTTGAACGGACGCACAGATACGCAGTATTTT.

The sample holds many counts of this clonotype. The chain links TRBV20-1 to TRBJ2-2; 10 bases are a match to TRBD2. This CDR3 spans 17 amino acids. The germline V gene has CDR1 DFQATT and CDR2 SNEGSKA (reference sequence). The J segment lost 3 bases and the V segment lost 3 bases, leaving 10 bases of the junction unmatched. The CDR3 region has the DNA TGCAGTGCTAGGGCACCTAGCGGGAGTGGTTACACCGGGGAGCTGTTTTTT. Its protein product is CSARAPSGSGYTGELFF.

A note on this clonotype: An end of the junction does not agree with germline; a read error may underlie this. V is TRBV2 and J is TRBJ2-7; D perhaps matches TRBD2 (6 bases). This CDR3 has 12 residues. The germline gives CDR1 SNHLY, CDR2 FYNNEI. The CDR3: CVSFASEYEQYF. The CDR3 DNA reads TGTGTCAGCTTCGCTAGCGAGTACGAGCAGTACTTC.

This clonotype was detected ten times or more. The chain recombines TRBV27 with TRBJ2-3; D gene unclear. The germline CDR1 and CDR2 sequences are MNHEY and SMNVEV (reference sequence). V shed 6 bases and J shed 4 bases, with 17 bases lying between them. The CDR3 covers 15 residues. In DNA, the CDR3 is TGTGCCAGCAGGAGAAGATCAAACCTTCCAGATACGCAGTATTTT. Amino acids: CASRRRSNLPDTQYF.

This clonotype has more than one count but fewer than ten. V usage is TRBV5-1 and J usage is TRBJ2-7; D may be TRBD2 (6 bases). This CDR3 has 14 residues. Between the trimmed V and J ends, which lost 0 bases and 6 bases, there was a span of 13 bases. Germline CDR1 and CDR2: SGHRS and YFSETQ. Here the CDR3 reads CASSLVGEVGEQYF. The DNA for the CDR3 is TGCGCCAGCAGCTTGGTCGGGGAGGTCGGCGAGCAGTACTTC.

This clonotype was counted many times. A read error may produce the germline difference seen at one junction end. J is TRBJ2-3 and V is TRBV12-3 or TRBV12-4; D is unresolved. This CDR3 region has 13 residues. CDR3 DNA sequence: TGTGCCAGCAGTTTAGGTAGCATAGATACGCAGTATTTT. Protein sequence: CASSLGSIDTQYF.

This clonotype was picked up many times. V is TRBV20-1 and J is TRBJ2-5; the D is unclear. The CDR3 has 12 residues. The V gene's germline CDR1 is DFQATT and CDR2 SNEGSKA (reference sequence). Trimming pared 1 base from V and 2 bases from J, leaving 5 bases between. The CDR3, as DNA: TGCAGTGCTAGAGGTCAACAAGAGACCCAGTACTTC. Translation gives CSARGQQETQYF.

This clonotype was seen ten or more times. The J gene is TRBJ2-7, the V gene TRBV20-1; D perhaps matches TRBD1 (7 bases). In germline, CDR1 is DFQATT, CDR2 SNEGSKA (reference sequence). CDR3 length: 14 residues. The ends were cut back, 5 bases at V and 2 bases at J, with 16 bases in the middle. CDR3 loop: CSAAGGLWTYEQYF. CDR3 coding DNA: TGCAGTGCTGCAGGGGGACTCTGGACCTACGAGCAGTACTTC.

The V and J genes are TRBV10-2 and TRBJ2-2; 8 bases fit TRBD1. Trimming at V came to 5 bases and at J to 6 bases, leaving 2 bases not matched to a gene. In germline, CDR1 is WSHSY, CDR2 SAAADI. The CDR3 spans 13 residues. Here the CDR3 reads CASSTTGAGELFF. CDR3 nucleotides: TGCGCCAGCAGTACGACAGGGGCCGGGGAGCTGTTTTTT.

This clonotype was seen at least ten times. The rearrangement joins TRBV28 to TRBJ2-3; 14 nucleotides agree with TRBD2. J gave up 6 bases and V 1 base, and 6 bases lay outside the gene matches. The CDR3 sequence is 17 residues long. Germline assignment: CDR1 MDHEN and CDR2 SYDVKM. CDR3 amino acids: CASSLYGTSGSSDTQYF. CDR3 in DNA: TGTGCCAGCAGTTTATACGGGACTAGCGGGAGCTCTGATACGCAGTATTTT.

A few counts support this clonotype. This may come from a read error, since a much larger clone is one base off. V gene TRBV28 combines with J gene TRBJ2-1; TRBD2 aligns across 7 bases. CDR1 MDHEN and CDR2 SYDVKM come from the germline V gene. The CDR3 is 14 residues long. The ends lost 7 bases at V and 9 bases at J; junction bases unmatched: 12. CDR3 residues: CASTGLVGVSEQFF. CDR3 sequence (DNA): TGTGCCAGCACCGGACTAGTGGGAGTCAGTGAGCAGTTCTTC. Variable domain in full (rest from reference TRBV28 and TRBJ2-1): DVKVTQSSRYLVKRTGEKVFLECVQDMDHENMFWYRQDPGLGLRLIYFSYDVKMKEKGDIPEGYSVSREKKERFSLILESASTNQTSMYLCASTGLVGVSEQFFGPGTRLTVL.

The chain carries TRBV25-1 and TRBJ2-7, with D perhaps matching TRBD2 (6 bases). The CDR3 extends over 14 amino acids. Germline V gene sequence: CDR1 MGHDK, CDR2 SYGVNS. V was clipped by 10 bases and J by 6 bases, with 22 bases between them. CDR3 sequence: CATSRGGIVGEQYF. The CDR3 nucleotides read TGTGCCACATCTCGGGGAGGTATTGTCGGCGAGCAGTACTTC.

This clonotype was observed many times. The rearrangement joins TRBV28 to TRBJ2-1; 10 positions agree with TRBD1. V shed 4 bases and J 7 bases; nucleotides not matched to a gene: 10. The germline V gene encodes CDR1 MDHEN and CDR2 SYDVKM. The CDR3 totals 16 residues. In nucleotides, the CDR3 is TGTGCCAGCAGTTCTGGACAGGGGGTTCTGGGGAATGAGCAGTTCTTC. Its protein product is CASSSGQGVLGNEQFF.